This TCR beta chain originates from a study of long-term antiretroviral therapy in people with HIV. Study overall: The earliest samples came about a decade before the 2015 immediate-ART recommendation.

General study findings and limits: An increase in diversity followed ART, yet levels stayed below transplant donor controls. Dating from the mid-2000s to the late 2010s, the blood was possibly obtained under older ART regimens. Dominance of pre-ART expanded clones persisted, fluctuating and often declining after ART.

This was the immunoSEQ v3.0 assay at survey level. Assay: immunoSEQ multiplex PCR; the TCRdb copy retains only in-frame clones and omits some. In the table there are 15,000 to 20,000 clones, about 81% of which are singletons. CDR3 length equals 13 residues. From germline, CDR1 is MNHNS and CDR2 SASEGT. The ends lost 7 bases at V and 5 bases at J; junction bases unmatched: 7. Worth noting for this clone: What it binds is not known.

Specimen: unsorted PBMCs, collected 0.9 years after starting antiretroviral therapy. The receptor was derived from a man in his late teens or twenties with HIV. The genes are TRBV6-1 and TRBJ2-5; the match to TRBD2 covers 7 bases. Here the CDR3 reads CASKFGGGETQYF. The CDR3 nucleotides read TGTGCCAGCAAATTCGGGGGAGGGGAGACCCAGTACTTC.